Sequencing of this T cell receptor beta chain was carried out in a study of blood T cell repertoires in COVID-19. Study information: There were acute and convalescent COVID-19 samples, and they came from the United States, Italy and Spain. PBMCs, B-cell-depleted T cells, or T cells provided the cDNA or gDNA that made up the material.

In the original processing: Scientists estimated how many nucleated cells there were by amplifying reference gene primers. The protocol was immunoSEQ multiplex PCR, while the TCRdb copy is restricted to in-frame clones and leaves out a portion. That table is the source of V, J and clone size, and D and trimming were worked out from the DNA. The data hold 150,000 to 200,000 clones, with roughly 80% observed a single time. Sequencing was done on a sample of peripheral blood. The clonotype was recovered from a man in his sixties with active or convalescent COVID-19.

The DNA of the CDR3 is TGTGCCAGTAGTATCCCCGGGGGTACAGGTAGCAATGAGCAGTTCTTC. Its translation: CASSIPGGTGSNEQFF. The chain is built from TRBV19 and TRBJ2-1; tentative D call: TRBD2 (6 bases). The germline V gene has CDR1 LNHDA and CDR2 SQIVND (reference sequence). Trimming removed 3 bases from V and 6 bases from J, with 18 bases in between. This CDR3 has 16 amino acids.